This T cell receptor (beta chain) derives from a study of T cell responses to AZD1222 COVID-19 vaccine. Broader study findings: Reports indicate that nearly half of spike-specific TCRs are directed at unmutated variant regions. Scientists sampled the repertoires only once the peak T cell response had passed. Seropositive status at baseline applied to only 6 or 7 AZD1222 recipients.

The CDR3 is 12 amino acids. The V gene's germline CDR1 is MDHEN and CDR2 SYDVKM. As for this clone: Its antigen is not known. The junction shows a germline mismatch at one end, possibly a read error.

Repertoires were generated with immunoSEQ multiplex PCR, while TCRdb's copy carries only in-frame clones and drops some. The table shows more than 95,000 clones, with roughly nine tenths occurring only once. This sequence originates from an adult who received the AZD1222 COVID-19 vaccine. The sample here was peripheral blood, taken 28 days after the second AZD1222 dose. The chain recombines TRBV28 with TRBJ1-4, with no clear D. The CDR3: CASRLGNEKLFF. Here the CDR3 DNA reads TGTGCCAGCCGTTTGGGGAATGAAAAACTGTTTTTT.